This entry lists 13 T cell receptor beta chains sequenced from one sample in a study of blood T cell repertoires in COVID-19. Using immunoSEQ multiplex PCR, the repertoire was profiled, and TCRdb retains in-frame clones only, with some absent. This table holds roughly 200,000 clones, around 85% found once. Source material: PBMCs or T cells enriched from blood (not recorded which). Every receptor here comes from a man aged 35 to 55 who had recovered from COVID-19.

The chain is built from TRBV6-5 and TRBJ1-2, with TRBD1 as a possible D gene (5 bases). Germline V gives CDR1 MNHEY, CDR2 SVGAGI. V was pared by 8 bases and J by 14 bases, with 24 bases between. The CDR3 sequence is 13 residues long. CDR3 sequence: CASLTIQGYGWTF. CDR3 DNA sequence: TGTGCCAGCCTTACTATTCAGGGCTATGGCTGGACCTTC.

The chain couples TRBV29-1 to TRBJ2-5, with TRBD2 identical over 8 bases. Per germline, CDR1 SQVTM and CDR2 ANQGSEA. This CDR3 is built from 15 residues. V gave up 4 bases and J gave up 1 base; unmatched junction bases: 8. The CDR3 DNA sequence: TGCAGCGTTGCCCCCCTACTAGCGGCCCAAGAGACCCAGTACTTC. This codes for CSVAPLLAAQETQYF.

This rearrangement joins TRBV6-2 or TRBV6-3 to TRBJ2-7; the match to TRBD2 covers 8 bases. CDR3 length: 19 residues. The V gene end was trimmed by 0 bases and the J gene end by 4 bases; junction bases not matched to a gene: 17. Germline assignment: CDR1 MNHEY and CDR2 SVGEGT. The DNA of the CDR3 is TGTGCCAGCAGTTACTCCCTCTTTAGGGACGGGAGGGCCGCGTACGAGCAGTACTTC. The encoded protein is CASSYSLFRDGRAAYEQYF.

This clone is a singleton in its sample. The V call is TRBV5-1, the J call TRBJ2-7, with 8 positions matching TRBD1. CDR3 length equals 14 residues. Germline CDR1 SGHRS, CDR2 YFSETQ. The V segment lost 0 bases and the J segment 4 bases; nucleotides outside the gene matches: 3. The CDR3 DNA is TGCGCCAGCAGCTTGGGGACAGGGCAATACGAGCAGTACTTC. Translated, it gives CASSLGTGQYEQYF.

V gene TRBV4-2 combines with J gene TRBJ2-2; 9 bases are a match to TRBD1. V lost 1 base, J lost 3 bases, and 0 bases stayed unmatched. This CDR3 contains 15 residues. Germline CDR1 is LGHNA and CDR2 is YNFKEQ. CDR3 bases: TGTGCCAGCAGCCAAGGGACAGGGGACACCGGGGAGCTGTTTTTT. As protein: CASSQGTGDTGELFF.

V is TRBV4-1 and J is TRBJ2-1; TRBD2 matches at 15 bases. The ends lost 3 bases at V and 4 bases at J; junction bases unmatched: 10. The CDR3 is made up of 19 amino acids. Germline CDR1 MGHRA, CDR2 YSYEKL. The CDR3 sequence is CASSQDGTSGRPVYNEQFF. In DNA, the CDR3 is TGCGCCAGCAGCCAGGATGGGACTAGCGGGAGGCCCGTATACAATGAGCAGTTCTTC.

The genes are TRBV3-1 (or the pseudogene TRBV3-2) and TRBJ2-7; 11 bases match TRBD2. This CDR3 is 13 amino acids long. The germline V gene encodes CDR1 LGHDT and CDR2 YNNKEL (reference sequence). J gave up 2 bases and V 6 bases, and 0 bases lay outside the gene matches. The CDR3 loop is CASRTSGTYEQYF. In DNA form, the CDR3 reads TGTGCCAGCAGGACTAGCGGGACCTACGAGCAGTACTTC.

The chain carries TRBV7-2 and TRBJ2-3, with D perhaps TRBD1 (6 bases). V was pared by 0 bases and J by 2 bases, with 9 bases between. Germline V gene lookup returns CDR1 SGHTA and CDR2 FQGNSA. This CDR3 is built from 15 residues. This chain's CDR3 is CASSLAGTYTDTQYF. CDR3 bases: TGTGCCAGCAGCTTAGCGGGGACATACACAGATACGCAGTATTTT.

In its sample, this clone was seen a few times. The chain recombines TRBV10-3 with TRBJ1-5; 8 bases are shared with TRBD1. Germline V gene sequence: CDR1 ENHRY, CDR2 SYGVKD. CDR3 size: 15 residues. V dropped 4 bases and J dropped 4; count of bases not matched to a gene: 6. The CDR3 DNA follows: TGTGCCATCAGTGCGGGACAGGCCGGGAATCAGCCCCAGCATTTT. It codes for CAISAGQAGNQPQHF.

The rearrangement uses TRBV2 and TRBJ1-1; 8 bases map to TRBD1. CDR3 size: 15 residues. With 6 bases clipped from V and 5 bases from J, the junction kept 11 bases outside the gene matches. Looked up from germline, CDR1 is SNHLY and CDR2 is FYNNEI. CDR3 DNA sequence: TGTGCCAGCAGAGGCGAGGCAGGGGGCGGAACTGAAGCTTTCTTT. It translates to CASRGEAGGGTEAFF.

The V and J genes are TRBV19 and TRBJ2-2, with a tentative D call TRBD2 (5 bases). V lost 8 bases to trimming and J lost 3 bases, with 13 bases between them. This CDR3 is built from 14 residues. Germline lookup yields CDR1 LNHDA and CDR2 SQIVND (reference sequence). The CDR3 loop is CASVRGLDTGELFF. CDR3 DNA: TGTGCCAGTGTTCGAGGACTGGACACCGGGGAGCTGTTTTTT.

The chain employs TRBV2 and TRBJ1-4; 7 bases are a match to TRBD1. CDR1 SNHLY and CDR2 FYNNEI come from the germline V gene. V was pared by 6 bases and J by 8 bases, with 9 bases of the junction left unmatched. This CDR3 is built from 14 residues. CDR3 sequence reads: CASRPDRRIEKLFF. The CDR3 nucleotides read TGTGCCAGCAGGCCGGACAGGAGAATAGAAAAACTGTTTTTT.

V gene TRBV6-5 combines with J gene TRBJ2-7, with D possibly TRBD1 on 6 matching bases. The CDR3 covers 15 residues. Trimming removed 2 bases from V and 1 base from J, with 12 bases in between. From germline, CDR1 is MNHEY and CDR2 SVGAGI. CDR3 sequence (DNA): TGTGCCAGCAGTTACGGGGCAGGGGAGTCCTACGAGCAGTACTTC. This encodes CASSYGAGESYEQYF.